The next 12 T cell receptor beta chains were all read from a single sample in a study of T cells in Graves' hyperthyroidism and ophthalmopathy. Using RNA transcripts as the source, TCR beta CDR3 regions were amplified. A first-round RT-PCR of the TCR CDR3 used the HTBI primer set. TCRdb reanalysed the multiplex PCR reads using MiXCR and keeps one entry per CDR3 protein. The table includes 350,000 to 400,000 distinct CDR3 sequences, 15% detected once. Sequencing used blood. Receptors were obtained from a woman in her twenties or thirties with Graves' hyperthyroidism.

This clonotype occurred many times. The chain joins TRBV12-3 or TRBV12-4 to TRBJ2-5, with D maybe TRBD1 (5 bases). Trimming removed 3 bases from V and 2 bases from J, with 10 bases in between. The CDR3 covers 14 residues. This chain's CDR3 is CASSFDSRQETQYF. As DNA, the CDR3 is TGTGCCAGCAGTTTTGACAGCCGACAAGAGACCCAGTACTTC.

This clonotype occurred a few times. The chain links TRBV13 to TRBJ2-7, with 10 positions matching TRBD1. From germline, CDR1 is PRHDT and CDR2 FYEKMQ (reference sequence). The CDR3 has 17 amino acids. V gave up 6 bases and J gave up 0 bases; unmatched junction bases: 11. CDR3 protein: CASRKGQGSYFSYEQYF. The CDR3 nucleotides read TGTGCCAGCAGGAAGGGACAGGGGTCCTACTTCTCCTACGAGCAGTACTTC. Full variable domain (rest looked up from reference TRBV13 and TRBJ2-7): AAGVIQSPRHLIKEKRETATLKCYPIPRHDTVYWYQQGPGQDPQFLISFYEKMQSDKGSIPDRFSAQQFSDYHSELNMSSLELGDSALYFCASRKGQGSYFSYEQYFGPGTRLTVT.

This clonotype appeared a few times. The rearrangement uses TRBV2 and TRBJ2-1; a possible D gene is TRBD2 (6 bases). The CDR3 covers 15 residues. Between the trimmed V and J ends, which lost 7 bases and 1 base, there was a span of 14 bases. Germline V gene data show CDR1 as SNHLY and CDR2 as FYNNEI. The CDR3 spells CASTGLAQSYNEQFF. The CDR3 DNA reads as TGTGCCAGCACCGGGCTAGCGCAATCCTACAATGAGCAGTTCTTC.

This clonotype was detected only a few times. The V gene is TRBV18, the J gene TRBJ1-6; D unclear. CDR3 length equals 16 residues. Germline CDR1 and CDR2: KGHSH and LQKENI. V gave up 2 bases and J gave up 0 bases, with 8 bases separating them. The CDR3 loop is CASSPELLSYNSPLHF. Written as DNA, the CDR3 is TGTGCCAGCTCACCAGAGTTACTCTCCTATAATTCACCCCTCCACTTT.

This clonotype was counted at least ten times. The rearrangement uses TRBV6-2 or TRBV6-3 and TRBJ2-1; a possible D gene is TRBD2 (5 bases). Germline loops: CDR1 MNHEY, CDR2 SVGEGT. This CDR3 has 13 amino acids. V lost 4 bases, J lost 9 bases, and 13 bases lay in between. The CDR3 region is CASSSPGIGEQFF. In DNA, the CDR3 is TGTGCCAGCAGTTCTCCCGGGATTGGTGAGCAGTTCTTC.

Many counts were recorded for this clonotype. This chain connects TRBV7-2 to TRBJ2-3; 9 bases align to TRBD2. CDR3 length equals 17 residues. CDR1 is SGHTA and CDR2 is FQGNSA in the germline V gene. V shed 0 bases, J shed 4 bases, and the junction held 8 bases outside the gene matches. The CDR3 loop reads CASSLALAGTSADTQYF. The CDR3 DNA follows: TGTGCCAGCAGCTTAGCGCTAGCGGGAACGAGTGCAGATACGCAGTATTTT. Looking up the rest from reference TRBV7-2 and TRBJ2-3 gives the full variable domain: GAGVSQSPSNKVTEKGKDVELRCDPISGHTALYWYRQSLGQGLEFLIYFQGNSAPDKSGLPSDRFSAERTGGSVSTLTIQRTQQEDSAVYLCASSLALAGTSADTQYFGPGTRLTVL.

The rearrangement uses TRBV19 and TRBJ2-7; D perhaps matches TRBD2 (6 bases). The germline V and J ends were trimmed by 5 bases and 6 bases, with 11 bases remaining between them. CDR1 and CDR2 (germline): LNHDA, SQIVND (reference sequence). CDR3 length: 12 residues. CDR3 residues: CASSLGTGEQYF. The CDR3 DNA is TGTGCCAGTAGTCTAGGGACTGGCGAGCAGTACTTC.

This clonotype was recorded many times. This rearrangement joins TRBV27 to TRBJ2-3; D perhaps matches TRBD2 (6 bases). Per the germline V gene, CDR1 is MNHEY and CDR2 is SMNVEV (reference sequence). V was clipped by 5 bases and J by 2 bases, with 11 bases between them. CDR3 length equals 14 residues. CDR3 residues: CASSGSGPTDTQYF. CDR3 nucleotides: TGTGCCAGCAGTGGTAGCGGTCCCACAGATACGCAGTATTTT.

This clonotype has a count of ten or more. This chain uses TRBV28 with TRBJ2-1, with D uncertain. The CDR3 runs to 16 residues. V was trimmed by 6 bases and J by 8 bases, leaving 23 bases between them. Germline loops: CDR1 MDHEN, CDR2 SYDVKM. The CDR3: CASSLVWARFHDEQFF. For the CDR3, the DNA is TGTGCCAGCAGCCTAGTTTGGGCCCGATTTCACGATGAGCAGTTCTTC.

There are a few counts of this clonotype. The genes are TRBV28 and TRBJ2-1, with TRBD2 matching over 9 bases. Trimming cost V 3 bases and J 0 bases; bases outside gene matches: 15. CDR1 is MDHEN, CDR2 SYDVKM, per germline. The CDR3 totals 20 residues. The CDR3 loop is CASSLRGLAHTESSYNEQFF. CDR3 DNA: TGTGCCAGCAGTTTGCGGGGACTAGCCCACACTGAGAGCTCCTACAATGAGCAGTTCTTC.

Comment on this clonotype: This may be a read error: a much more frequent sequence differs by one nucleotide. The V and J genes are TRBV3-1 and TRBJ2-1; the match to TRBD2 covers 11 bases. CDR3 size: 16 residues. Germline CDR1 is LGHDT and CDR2 is YNNKEL (reference sequence). The CDR3 spells CVSSQELAGVDNEQFF. The CDR3 region has the DNA TGTGTCAGCAGCCAAGAACTAGCGGGAGTGGACAATGAGCAGTTCTTC.

The CDR3 nucleotides read TGTGCCAGCCGTAGGTGGCAATCGAACACTGAAGCTTTCTTT. Translation gives CASRRWQSNTEAFF. J is TRBJ1-1 and V is TRBV6-1; no definite D call. Germline V gene data show CDR1 as MNHNS and CDR2 as SASEGT. The V end was cut by 8 bases, the J end by 1 base, with 14 bases between. This CDR3 is 14 amino acids long.